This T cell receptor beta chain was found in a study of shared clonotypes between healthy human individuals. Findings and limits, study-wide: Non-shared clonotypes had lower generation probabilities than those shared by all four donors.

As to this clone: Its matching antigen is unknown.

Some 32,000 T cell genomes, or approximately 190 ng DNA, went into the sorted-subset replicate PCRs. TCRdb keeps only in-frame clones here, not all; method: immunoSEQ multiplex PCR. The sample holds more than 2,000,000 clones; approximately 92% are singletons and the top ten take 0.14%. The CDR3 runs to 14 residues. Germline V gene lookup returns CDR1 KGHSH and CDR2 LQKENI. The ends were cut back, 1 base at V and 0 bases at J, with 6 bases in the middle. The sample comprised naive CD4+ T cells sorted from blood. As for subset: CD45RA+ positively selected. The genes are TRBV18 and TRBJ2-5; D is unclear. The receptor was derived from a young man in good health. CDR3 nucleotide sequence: TGTGCCAGCTCACCACAGGCCAACCAAGAGACCCAGTACTTC. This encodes CASSPQANQETQYF.